This T cell receptor beta chain was sequenced in a study of T-cell memory formation after mild COVID-19. In the study overall: Largely, the TCR clusters proved donor specific.

V was shortened by 0 bases and J by 3 bases, with 5 bases between the two germline ends. The CDR3 runs to 13 residues. Germline V gene data show CDR1 as SGHNT and CDR2 as YYREEE (reference sequence). A single record per CDR3 protein comes from TCRdb applying MiXCR to the 5' RACE reads. The table has approximately 240,000 distinct CDR3 sequences, approximately 16% seen once. The sequence derives from a man younger than 30 who had mild COVID-19 (a few samples of this study predate the infection). Cell type and time point are not known. Sample: PBMCs or a T cell subset sorted from them (not recorded which). The V gene is TRBV5-4, the J gene TRBJ2-3, with D unclear. The DNA for the CDR3 is TGTGCCAGCAGCTTGGCTGTTACAGATACGCAGTATTTT. Protein: CASSLAVTDTQYF. Using reference TRBV5-4 and TRBJ2-3 for the parts outside the CDR3, the full variable domain is ETGVTQSPTHLIKTRGQQVTLRCSSQSGHNTVSWYQQALGQGPQFIFQYYREEENGRGNFPPRFSGLQFPNYSSELNVNALELDDSALYLCASSLAVTDTQYFGPGTRLTVL.